A single T cell receptor beta chain is shown here with its context. Trimming took 7 bases from V and 7 from J; bases not matched to a gene: 6. This CDR3 comprises 13 residues. CDR1 is SNHLY, CDR2 FYNNEI, per germline. Every donor, a Caucasian adult, lived in Nashville, Tennessee. TCRdb's copy holds only in-frame clones and misses some; the assay was immunoSEQ multiplex PCR. This table has about 980,000 clones, approximately 80% appearing once. The sample belongs to a study of shared clonotypes between healthy human individuals. The chain links TRBV2 to TRBJ1-5; 8 nucleotides agree with TRBD1. The material sequenced was memory CD4+ T cells sorted from blood. Specified subset: CD45RA-negative fraction. The source of this sequence is a man younger than 30 in good health. The chain's CDR3 is CASKGQGGQPQHF. The DNA of the CDR3 is TGTGCCAGCAAAGGACAGGGAGGCCAGCCCCAGCATTTT.